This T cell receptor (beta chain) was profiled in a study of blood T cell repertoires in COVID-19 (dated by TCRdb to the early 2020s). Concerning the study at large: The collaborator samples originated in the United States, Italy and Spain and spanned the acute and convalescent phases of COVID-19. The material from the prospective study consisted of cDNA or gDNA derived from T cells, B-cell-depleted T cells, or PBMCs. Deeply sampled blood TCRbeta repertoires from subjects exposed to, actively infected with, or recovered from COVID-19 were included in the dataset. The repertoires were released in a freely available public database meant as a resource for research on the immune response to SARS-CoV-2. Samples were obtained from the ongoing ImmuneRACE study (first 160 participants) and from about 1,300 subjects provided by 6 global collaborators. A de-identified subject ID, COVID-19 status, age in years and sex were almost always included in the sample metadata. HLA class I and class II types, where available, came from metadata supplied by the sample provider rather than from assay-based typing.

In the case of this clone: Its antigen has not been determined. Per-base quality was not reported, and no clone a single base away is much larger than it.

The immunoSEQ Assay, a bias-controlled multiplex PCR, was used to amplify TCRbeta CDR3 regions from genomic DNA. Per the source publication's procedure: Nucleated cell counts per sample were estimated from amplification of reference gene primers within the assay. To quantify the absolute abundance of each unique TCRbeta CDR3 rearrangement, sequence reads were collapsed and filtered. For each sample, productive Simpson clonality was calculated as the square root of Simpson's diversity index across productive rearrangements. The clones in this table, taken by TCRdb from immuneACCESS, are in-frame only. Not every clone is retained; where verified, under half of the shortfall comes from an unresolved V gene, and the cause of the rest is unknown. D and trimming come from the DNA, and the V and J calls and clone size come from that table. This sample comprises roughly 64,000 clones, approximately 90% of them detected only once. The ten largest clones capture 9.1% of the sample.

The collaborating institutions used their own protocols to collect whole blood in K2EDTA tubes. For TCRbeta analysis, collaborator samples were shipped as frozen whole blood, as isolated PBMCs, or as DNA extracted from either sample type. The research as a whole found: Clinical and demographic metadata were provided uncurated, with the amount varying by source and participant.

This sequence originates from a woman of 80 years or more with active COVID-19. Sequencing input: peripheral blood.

The CDR3: CASSIGILPQHF. The DNA sequence follows: TGTGCCAGTAGTATCGGGATTCTGCCCCAGCATTTT. In this chain, TRBV19 is recombined with TRBJ1-5; the D segment cannot be called with confidence. Reading from cysteine to phenylalanine, the CDR3 counts 12 amino acids. The entry retains the CDR3 DNA only, 36 bases that are in frame from base 1. Cut back by 3 bases and 9 bases, the V and J ends lie 9 bases apart. CDR1 LNHDA and CDR2 SQIVND were looked up in the germline V gene (reference sequence).